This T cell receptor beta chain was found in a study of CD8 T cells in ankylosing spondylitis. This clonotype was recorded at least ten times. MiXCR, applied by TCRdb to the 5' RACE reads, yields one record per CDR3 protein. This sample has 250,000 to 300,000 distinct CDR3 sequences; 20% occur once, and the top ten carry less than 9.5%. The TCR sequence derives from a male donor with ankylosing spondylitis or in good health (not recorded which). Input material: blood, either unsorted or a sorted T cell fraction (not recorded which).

The CDR3 spells CASSSQDSKDQPQHF. As DNA, the CDR3 is TGTGCCAGCAGTTCTCAGGACTCCAAGGATCAGCCCCAGCATTTT. The chain combines TRBV27 with TRBJ1-5; D gene unclear. CDR1 and CDR2 from the germline V gene are MNHEY and SMNVEV (reference sequence). The CDR3 spans 15 residues. Trimming shortened V by 4 bases and J by 5 bases, and 15 bases separated the two germline ends.